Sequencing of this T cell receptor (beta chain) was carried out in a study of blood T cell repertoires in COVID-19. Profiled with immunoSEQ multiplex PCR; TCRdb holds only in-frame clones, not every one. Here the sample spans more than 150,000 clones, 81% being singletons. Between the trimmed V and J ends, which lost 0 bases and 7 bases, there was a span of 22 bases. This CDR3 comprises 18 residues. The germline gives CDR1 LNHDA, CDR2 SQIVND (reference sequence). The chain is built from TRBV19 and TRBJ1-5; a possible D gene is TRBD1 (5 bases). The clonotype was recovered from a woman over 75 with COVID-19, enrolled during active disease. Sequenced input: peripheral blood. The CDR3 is CASSIDLGLGVTGQPQHF. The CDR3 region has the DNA TGTGCCAGTAGTATAGATTTGGGGCTAGGGGTGACTGGACAGCCCCAGCATTTT.